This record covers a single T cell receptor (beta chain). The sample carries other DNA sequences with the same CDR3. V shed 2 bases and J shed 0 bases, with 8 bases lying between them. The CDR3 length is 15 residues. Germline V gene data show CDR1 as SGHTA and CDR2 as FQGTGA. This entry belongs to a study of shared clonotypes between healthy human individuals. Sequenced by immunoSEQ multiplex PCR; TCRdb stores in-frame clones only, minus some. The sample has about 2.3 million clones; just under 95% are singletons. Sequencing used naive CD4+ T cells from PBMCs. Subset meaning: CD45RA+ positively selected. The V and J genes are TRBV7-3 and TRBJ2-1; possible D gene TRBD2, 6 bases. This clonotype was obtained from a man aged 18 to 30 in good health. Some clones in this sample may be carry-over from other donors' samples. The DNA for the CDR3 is TGTGCCAGCAGCTTACTAGCGAGCTCCTACAATGAGCAGTTCTTC. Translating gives CASSLLASSYNEQFF.